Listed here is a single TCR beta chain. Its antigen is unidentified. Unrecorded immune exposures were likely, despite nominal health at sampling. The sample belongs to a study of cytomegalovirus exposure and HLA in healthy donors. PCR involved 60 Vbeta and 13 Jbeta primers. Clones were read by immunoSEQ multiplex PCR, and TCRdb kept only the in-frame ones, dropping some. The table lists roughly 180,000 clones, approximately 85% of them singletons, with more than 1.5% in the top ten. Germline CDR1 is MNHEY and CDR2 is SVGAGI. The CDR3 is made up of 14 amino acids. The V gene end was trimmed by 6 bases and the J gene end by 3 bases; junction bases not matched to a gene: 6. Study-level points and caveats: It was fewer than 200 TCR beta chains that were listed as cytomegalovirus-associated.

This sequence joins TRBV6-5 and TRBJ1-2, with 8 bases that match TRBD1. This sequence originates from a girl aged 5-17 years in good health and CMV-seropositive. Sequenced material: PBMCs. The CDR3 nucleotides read TGTGCCAGCAGAAATAGACAGGGGTACTATGGCTACACCTTC. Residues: CASRNRQGYYGYTF.